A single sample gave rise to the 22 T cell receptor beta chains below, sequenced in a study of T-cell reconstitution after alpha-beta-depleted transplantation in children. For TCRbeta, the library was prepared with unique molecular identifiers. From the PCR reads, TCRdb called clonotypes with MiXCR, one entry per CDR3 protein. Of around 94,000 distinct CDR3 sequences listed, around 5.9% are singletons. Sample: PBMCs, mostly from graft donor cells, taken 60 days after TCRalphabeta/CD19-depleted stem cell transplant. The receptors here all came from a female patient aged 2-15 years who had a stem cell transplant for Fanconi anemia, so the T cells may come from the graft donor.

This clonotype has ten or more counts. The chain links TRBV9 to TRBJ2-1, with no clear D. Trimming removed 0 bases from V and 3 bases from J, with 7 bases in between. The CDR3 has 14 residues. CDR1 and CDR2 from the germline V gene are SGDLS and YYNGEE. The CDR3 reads CASSVDLHYNEQFF. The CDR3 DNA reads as TGTGCCAGCAGCGTAGATCTCCACTACAATGAGCAGTTCTTC.

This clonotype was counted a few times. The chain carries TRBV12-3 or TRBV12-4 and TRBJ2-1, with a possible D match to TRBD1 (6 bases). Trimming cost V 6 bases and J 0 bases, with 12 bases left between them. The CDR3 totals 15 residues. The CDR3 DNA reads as TGTGCCAGCAGCCAAACAGGGTTCTCCTACAATGAGCAGTTCTTC. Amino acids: CASSQTGFSYNEQFF.

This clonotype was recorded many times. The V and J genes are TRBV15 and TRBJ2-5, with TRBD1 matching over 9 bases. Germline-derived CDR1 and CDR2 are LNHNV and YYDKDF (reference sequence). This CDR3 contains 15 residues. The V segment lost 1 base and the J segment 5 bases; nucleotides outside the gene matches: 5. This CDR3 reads CATSRGTGGAETQYF. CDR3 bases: TGTGCCACCAGCAGAGGAACAGGGGGCGCGGAGACCCAGTACTTC. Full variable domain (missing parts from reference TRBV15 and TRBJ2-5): DAMVIQNPRYQVTQFGKPVTLSCSQTLNHNVMYWYQQKSSQAPKLLFHYYDKDFNNEADTPDNFQSRRPNTSFCFLDIRSPGLGDTAMYLCATSRGTGGAETQYFGPGTRLLVL.

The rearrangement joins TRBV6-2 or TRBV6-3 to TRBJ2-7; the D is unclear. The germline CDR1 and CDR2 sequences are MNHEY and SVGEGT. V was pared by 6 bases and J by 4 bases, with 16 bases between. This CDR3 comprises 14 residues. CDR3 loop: CASRGRNSLYEQYF. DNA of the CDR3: TGTGCCAGCAGAGGGCGGAACAGTCTTTACGAGCAGTACTTC.

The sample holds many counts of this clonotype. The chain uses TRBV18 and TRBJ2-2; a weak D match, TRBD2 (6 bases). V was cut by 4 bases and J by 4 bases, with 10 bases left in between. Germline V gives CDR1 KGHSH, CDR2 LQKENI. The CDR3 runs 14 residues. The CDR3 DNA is TGTGCCAGCTCACGCCAGGAGGGCACCGGGGAGCTGTTTTTT. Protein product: CASSRQEGTGELFF.

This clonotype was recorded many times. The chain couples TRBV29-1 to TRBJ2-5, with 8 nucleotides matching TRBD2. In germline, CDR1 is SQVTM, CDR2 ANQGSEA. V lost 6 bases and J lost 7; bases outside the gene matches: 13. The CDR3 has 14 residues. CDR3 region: CSVQLAGRHGTQYF. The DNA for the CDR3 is TGCAGCGTCCAATTAGCGGGAAGGCACGGGACCCAGTACTTC. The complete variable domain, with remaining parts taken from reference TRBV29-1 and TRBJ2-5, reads SAVISQKPSRDICQRGTSLTIQCQVDSQVTMMFWYRQQPGQSLTLIATANQGSEATYESGFVIDKFPISRPNLTFSTLTVSNMSPEDSSIYLCSVQLAGRHGTQYFGPGTRLLVL.

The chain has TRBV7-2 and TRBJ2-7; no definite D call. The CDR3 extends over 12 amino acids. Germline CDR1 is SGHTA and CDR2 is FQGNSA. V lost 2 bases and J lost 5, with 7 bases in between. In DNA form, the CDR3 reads TGTGCCAGCAGCTTATTGTTTCACGAGCAGTACTTC. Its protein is CASSLLFHEQYF.

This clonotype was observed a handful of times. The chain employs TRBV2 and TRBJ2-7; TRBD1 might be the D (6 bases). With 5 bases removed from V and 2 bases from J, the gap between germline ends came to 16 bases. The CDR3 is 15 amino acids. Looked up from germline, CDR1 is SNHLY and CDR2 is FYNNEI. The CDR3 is CASSSRTDGPYEQYF. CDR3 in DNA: TGTGCCAGCAGTTCCAGGACAGACGGGCCCTACGAGCAGTACTTC.

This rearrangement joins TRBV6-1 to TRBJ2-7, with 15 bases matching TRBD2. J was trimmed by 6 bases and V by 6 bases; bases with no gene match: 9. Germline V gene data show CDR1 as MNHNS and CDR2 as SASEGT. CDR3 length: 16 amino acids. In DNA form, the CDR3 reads TGTGCCAGCAGGCGGACTAGCGGGGGGGGGCCCGGCGAGCAGTACTTC. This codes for CASRRTSGGGPGEQYF.

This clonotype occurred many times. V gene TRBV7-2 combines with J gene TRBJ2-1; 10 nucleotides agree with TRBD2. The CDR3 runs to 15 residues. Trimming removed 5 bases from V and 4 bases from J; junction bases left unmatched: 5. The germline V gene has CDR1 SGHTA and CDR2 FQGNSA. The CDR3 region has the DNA TGTGCCAGCAGCCCGAGCGGGAGGGTTTACAATGAGCAGTTCTTC. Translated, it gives CASSPSGRVYNEQFF.

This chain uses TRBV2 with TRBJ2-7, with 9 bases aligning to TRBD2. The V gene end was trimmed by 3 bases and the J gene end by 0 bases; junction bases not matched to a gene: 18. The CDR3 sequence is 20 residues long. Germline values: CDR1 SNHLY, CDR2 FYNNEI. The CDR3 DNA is TGTGCCAGCAGTGATGAATTCTTGCGAGCGGGGGGTCTGAGCTCCTACGAGCAGTACTTC. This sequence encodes CASSDEFLRAGGLSSYEQYF.

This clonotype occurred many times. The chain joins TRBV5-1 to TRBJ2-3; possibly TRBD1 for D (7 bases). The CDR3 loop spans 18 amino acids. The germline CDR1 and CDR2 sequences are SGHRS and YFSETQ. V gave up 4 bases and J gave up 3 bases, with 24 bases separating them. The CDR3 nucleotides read TGCGCCAGCAGCGTAAGGGGGCGCACATGGGAGGCGACAGATACGCAGTATTTT. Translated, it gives CASSVRGRTWEATDTQYF.

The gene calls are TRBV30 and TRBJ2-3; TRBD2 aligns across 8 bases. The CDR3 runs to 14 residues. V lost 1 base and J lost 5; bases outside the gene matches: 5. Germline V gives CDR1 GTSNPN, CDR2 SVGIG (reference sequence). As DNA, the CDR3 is TGTGCCTGGAGTGACCGGGGACTAGAAGATACGCAGTATTTT. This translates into CAWSDRGLEDTQYF.

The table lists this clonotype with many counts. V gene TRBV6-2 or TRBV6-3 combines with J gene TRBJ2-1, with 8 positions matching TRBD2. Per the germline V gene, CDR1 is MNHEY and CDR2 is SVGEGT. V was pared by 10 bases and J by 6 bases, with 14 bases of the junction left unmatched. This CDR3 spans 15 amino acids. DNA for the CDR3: TGTGCCACCTATTCCGGGACTAGGAGGTCCAATGAGCAGTTCTTC. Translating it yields CATYSGTRRSNEQFF.

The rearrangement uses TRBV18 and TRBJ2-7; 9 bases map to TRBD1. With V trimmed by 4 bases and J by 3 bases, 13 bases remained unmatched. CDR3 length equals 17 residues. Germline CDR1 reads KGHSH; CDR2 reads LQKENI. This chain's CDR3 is CASSLGTGRGPYYEQYF. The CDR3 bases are TGTGCCAGCTCACTCGGGACAGGGAGGGGGCCCTACTACGAGCAGTACTTC.

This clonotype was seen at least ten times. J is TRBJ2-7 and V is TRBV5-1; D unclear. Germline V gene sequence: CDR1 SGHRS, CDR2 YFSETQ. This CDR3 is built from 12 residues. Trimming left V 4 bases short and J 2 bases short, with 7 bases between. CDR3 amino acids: CASSVPPYEQYF. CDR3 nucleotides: TGCGCCAGCAGCGTGCCCCCCTACGAGCAGTACTTC.

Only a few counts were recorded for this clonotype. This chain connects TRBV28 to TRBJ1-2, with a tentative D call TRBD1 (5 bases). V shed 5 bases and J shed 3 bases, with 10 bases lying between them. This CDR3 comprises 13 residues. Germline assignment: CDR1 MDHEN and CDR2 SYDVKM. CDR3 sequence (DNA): TGTGCCAGCAGTCTCAGACAGTACTATGGCTACACCTTC. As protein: CASSLRQYYGYTF.

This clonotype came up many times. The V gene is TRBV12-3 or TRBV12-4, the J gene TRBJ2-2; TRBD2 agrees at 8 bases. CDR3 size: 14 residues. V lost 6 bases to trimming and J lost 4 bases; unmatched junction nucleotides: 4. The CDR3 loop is CASSPGTSTGELFF. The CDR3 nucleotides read TGTGCCAGCAGCCCCGGGACTAGCACCGGGGAGCTGTTTTTT.

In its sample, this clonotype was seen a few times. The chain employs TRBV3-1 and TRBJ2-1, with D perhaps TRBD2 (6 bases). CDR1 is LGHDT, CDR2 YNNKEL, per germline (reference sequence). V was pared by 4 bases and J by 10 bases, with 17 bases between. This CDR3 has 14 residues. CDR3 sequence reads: CASSLENLGGEQFF. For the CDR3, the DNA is TGTGCCAGCAGCCTCGAAAATCTTGGGGGGGAGCAGTTCTTC.

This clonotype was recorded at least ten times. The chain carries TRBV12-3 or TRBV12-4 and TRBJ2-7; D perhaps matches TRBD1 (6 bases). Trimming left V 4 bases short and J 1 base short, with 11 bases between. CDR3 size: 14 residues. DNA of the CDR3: TGTGCCAGCAGTTACAGGGCTCTATCCTACGAGCAGTACTTC. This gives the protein CASSYRALSYEQYF.

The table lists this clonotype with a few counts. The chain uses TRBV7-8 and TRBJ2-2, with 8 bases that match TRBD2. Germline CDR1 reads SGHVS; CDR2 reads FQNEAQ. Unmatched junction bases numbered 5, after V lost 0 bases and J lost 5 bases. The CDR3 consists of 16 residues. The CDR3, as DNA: TGTGCCAGCAGCTTAGCTCCCGGACTAGCTACCGGGGAGCTGTTTTTT. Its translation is CASSLAPGLATGELFF.

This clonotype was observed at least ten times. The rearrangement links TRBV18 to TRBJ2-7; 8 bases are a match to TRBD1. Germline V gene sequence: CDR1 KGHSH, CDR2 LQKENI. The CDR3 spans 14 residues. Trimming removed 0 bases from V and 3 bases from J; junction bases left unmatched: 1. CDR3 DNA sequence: TGTGCCAGCTCACCACCCGGGACAGGCTACGAGCAGTACTTC. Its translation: CASSPPGTGYEQYF.